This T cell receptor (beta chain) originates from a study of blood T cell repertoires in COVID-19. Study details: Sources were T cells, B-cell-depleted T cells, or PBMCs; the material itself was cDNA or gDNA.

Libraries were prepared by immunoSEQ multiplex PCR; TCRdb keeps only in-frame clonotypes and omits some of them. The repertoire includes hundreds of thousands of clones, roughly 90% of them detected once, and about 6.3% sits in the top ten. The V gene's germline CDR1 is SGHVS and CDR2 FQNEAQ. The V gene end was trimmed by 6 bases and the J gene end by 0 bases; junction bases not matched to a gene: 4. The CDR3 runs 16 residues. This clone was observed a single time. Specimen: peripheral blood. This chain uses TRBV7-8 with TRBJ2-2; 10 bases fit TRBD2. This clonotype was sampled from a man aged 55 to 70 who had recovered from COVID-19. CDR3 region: CASRDLAGANTGELFF. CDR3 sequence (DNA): TGTGCCAGCAGGGACCTAGCGGGGGCGAACACCGGGGAGCTGTTTTTT. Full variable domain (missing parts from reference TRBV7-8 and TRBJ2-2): GAGVSQSPRYKVAKRGQDVALRCDPISGHVSLFWYQQALGQGPEFLTYFQNEAQLDKSGLPSDRFFAERPEGSVSTLKIQRTQQEDSAVYLCASRDLAGANTGELFFGEGSRLTVL.